This TCR beta chain was identified in a study of breast tumors, draining lymph nodes, adjacent tissues. Study outcomes and limitations: Tumor T cell lymph node origin was a supported hypothesis, not proven. Tumors had less TCR diversity than lymph nodes, more than nontumor tissue. The data were judged consistent with most tumor T cells coming from lymph node and expanding in tumor. Luminal-like breast cancer showed significantly higher tumor–nontumor repertoire similarity than basal-like.

The lymph nodes were axillary draining lymph nodes from breast cancer patients. The CDR3 has 11 amino acids. CDR1 is MNHEY, CDR2 SVGAGI, per germline. The ends were cut back, 5 bases at V and 7 bases at J, with 8 bases in the middle. TCRdb reanalysed the multiplex PCR reads using MiXCR and keeps one entry per CDR3 protein. This sample yields around 170,000 distinct CDR3 sequences, of which roughly a third are seen a single time; roughly 4.5% belongs to the top ten. This clonotype was observed many times. The target antigen is unknown. The sequenced material came from axillary lymph node tissue. The chain employs TRBV6-5 and TRBJ1-2; D is undetermined. The TCR was taken from a female donor with breast cancer. Some clones in this sample may be carry-over from other donors' samples. Here the CDR3 reads CASSTGGGYTF. CDR3 sequence (DNA): TGTGCCAGCAGTACGGGTGGTGGCTACACCTTC.